This TCR beta chain was identified in a study of siplizumab effects on memory and regulatory T cells. Sequencing used immunoSEQ multiplex PCR; TCRdb keeps in-frame clones, though not all of them. The data show about 100,000 clones, more than 90% seen once. On this clone itself: Antigen: not known.

Overall study results and limits: Proliferating CD4+ or CD8+ clones, roughly 80-97% of them, lacked an assignable naive or memory phenotype.

This CDR3 contains 15 residues. Germline-derived CDR1 and CDR2 are MGHRA and YSYEKL. The V gene end was trimmed by 4 bases and the J gene end by 4 bases; junction bases not matched to a gene: 6. This receptor was identified in a human donor in good health. Some clones in this sample may be carry-over from other donors' samples. V gene TRBV4-1 combines with J gene TRBJ1-4; 7 bases agree with TRBD1. Sequencing used CD4+ T cells sorted from blood. CDR3 nucleotide sequence: TGCGCCAGCAGCCCAGGGGACAGCGATAATGAAAAACTGTTTTTT. Its protein product is CASSPGDSDNEKLFF.